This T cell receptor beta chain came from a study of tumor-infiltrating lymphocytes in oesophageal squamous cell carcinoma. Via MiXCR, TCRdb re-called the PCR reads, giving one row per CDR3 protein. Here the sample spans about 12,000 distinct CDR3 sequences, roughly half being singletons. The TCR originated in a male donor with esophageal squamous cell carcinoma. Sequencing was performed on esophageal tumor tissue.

The CDR3 DNA follows: TGTGCCAGCAGCTTAGGCCTCGGGGGGAGCTCCTACAATGAGCAGTTCTTC. Its protein product is CASSLGLGGSSYNEQFF. The genes are TRBV7-4 and TRBJ2-1; 7 bases map to TRBD2. The CDR3 consists of 17 residues. J lost 0 bases, V lost 1 base, and 6 bases had no gene match. The germline V gene encodes CDR1 SGHVT and CDR2 SQSDAQ.